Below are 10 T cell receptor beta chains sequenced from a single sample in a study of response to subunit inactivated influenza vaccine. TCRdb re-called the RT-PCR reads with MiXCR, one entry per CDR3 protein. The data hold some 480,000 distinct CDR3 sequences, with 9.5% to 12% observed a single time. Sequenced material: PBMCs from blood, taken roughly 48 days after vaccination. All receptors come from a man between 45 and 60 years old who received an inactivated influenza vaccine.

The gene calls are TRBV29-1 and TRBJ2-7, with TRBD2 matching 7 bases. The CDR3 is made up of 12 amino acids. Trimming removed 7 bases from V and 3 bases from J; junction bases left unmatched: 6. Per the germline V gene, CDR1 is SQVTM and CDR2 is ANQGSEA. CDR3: CSAKSGGYEQYF. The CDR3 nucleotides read TGCAGCGCAAAATCGGGGGGCTACGAGCAGTACTTC.

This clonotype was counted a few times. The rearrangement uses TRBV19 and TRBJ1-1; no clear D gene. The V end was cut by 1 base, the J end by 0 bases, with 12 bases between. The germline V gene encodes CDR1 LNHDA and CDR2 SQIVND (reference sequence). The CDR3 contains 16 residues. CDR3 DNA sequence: TGTGCCAGTAGTATAGGAGTCCGAAACATGAACACTGAAGCTTTCTTT. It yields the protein CASSIGVRNMNTEAFF. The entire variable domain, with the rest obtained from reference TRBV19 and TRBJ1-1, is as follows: DGGITQSPKYLFRKEGQNVTLSCEQNLNHDAMYWYRQDPGQGLRLIYYSQIVNDFQKGDIAEGYSVSREKKESFPLTVTSAQKNPTAFYLCASSIGVRNMNTEAFFGQGTRLTVV.

DNA of the CDR3: TGCAGTGCTAGAGCCGGACTAGCGGGAGGATACAATGAGCAGTTCTTC. It codes for CSARAGLAGGYNEQFF. The gene calls are TRBV20-1 and TRBJ2-1; 14 bases fit TRBD2. Germline V gene data show CDR1 as DFQATT and CDR2 as SNEGSKA (reference sequence). The junction had 3 bases not matched to a gene; V was cut back by 1 base and J by 4 bases. The CDR3 is 16 residues long.

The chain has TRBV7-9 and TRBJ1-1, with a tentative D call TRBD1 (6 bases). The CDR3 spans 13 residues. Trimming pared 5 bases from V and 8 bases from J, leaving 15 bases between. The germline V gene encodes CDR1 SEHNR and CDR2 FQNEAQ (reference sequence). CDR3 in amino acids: CASSPVSDREAFF. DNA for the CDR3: TGTGCCAGCAGCCCCGTATCCGACAGGGAAGCTTTCTTT.

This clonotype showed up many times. CDR3 in DNA: TGTGCCAGCAGTTTAGAACTAGCTACCGATGAGCAGTTCTTC. It translates to CASSLELATDEQFF. The chain couples TRBV12-3 or TRBV12-4 to TRBJ2-1, with D possibly matching TRBD2 (6 bases). Trimming took off 1 base at V and 8 bases at J, with 12 bases between the two ends. The CDR3 length is 14 residues.

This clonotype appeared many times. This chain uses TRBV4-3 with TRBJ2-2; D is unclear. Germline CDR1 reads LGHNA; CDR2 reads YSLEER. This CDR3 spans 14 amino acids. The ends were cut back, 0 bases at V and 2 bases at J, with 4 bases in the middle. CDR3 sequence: CASSQDFNTGELFF. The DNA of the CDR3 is TGCGCCAGCAGCCAAGATTTCAACACCGGGGAGCTGTTTTTT.

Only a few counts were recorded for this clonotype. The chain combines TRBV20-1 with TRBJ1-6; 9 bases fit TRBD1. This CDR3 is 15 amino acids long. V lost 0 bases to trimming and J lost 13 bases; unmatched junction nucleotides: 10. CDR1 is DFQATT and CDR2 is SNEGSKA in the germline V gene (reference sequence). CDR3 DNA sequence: TGCAGTGCTAGAGAACCGGGACAGGGTATCGGTCCCCTCCACTTT. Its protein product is CSAREPGQGIGPLHF.

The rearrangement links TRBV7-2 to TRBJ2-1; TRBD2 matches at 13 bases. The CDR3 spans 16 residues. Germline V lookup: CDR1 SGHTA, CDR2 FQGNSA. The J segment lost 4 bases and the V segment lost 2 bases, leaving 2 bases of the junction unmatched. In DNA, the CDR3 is TGTGCCAGCAGCTTAACTAGCGGGAGGGTGTACAATGAGCAGTTCTTC. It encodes CASSLTSGRVYNEQFF.

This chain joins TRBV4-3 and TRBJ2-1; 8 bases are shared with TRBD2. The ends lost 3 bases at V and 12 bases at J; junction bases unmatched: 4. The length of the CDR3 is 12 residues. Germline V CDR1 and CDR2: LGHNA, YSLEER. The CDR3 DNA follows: TGCGCCAGCAGCCAGGCCGGGGGGGGGCAGTTCTTC. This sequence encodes CASSQAGGGQFF.

In nucleotides, the CDR3 is TGTGCCAGCAGCTTAGATTCTTGGCCTGAGCAGTTCTTC. Residues: CASSLDSWPEQFF. The rearrangement joins TRBV11-2 to TRBJ2-1; D uncertain. Trimming took 0 bases from V and 9 from J, leaving 9 bases between them. The germline CDR1 and CDR2 sequences are SGHAT and FQNNGV. The CDR3 is made up of 13 amino acids.